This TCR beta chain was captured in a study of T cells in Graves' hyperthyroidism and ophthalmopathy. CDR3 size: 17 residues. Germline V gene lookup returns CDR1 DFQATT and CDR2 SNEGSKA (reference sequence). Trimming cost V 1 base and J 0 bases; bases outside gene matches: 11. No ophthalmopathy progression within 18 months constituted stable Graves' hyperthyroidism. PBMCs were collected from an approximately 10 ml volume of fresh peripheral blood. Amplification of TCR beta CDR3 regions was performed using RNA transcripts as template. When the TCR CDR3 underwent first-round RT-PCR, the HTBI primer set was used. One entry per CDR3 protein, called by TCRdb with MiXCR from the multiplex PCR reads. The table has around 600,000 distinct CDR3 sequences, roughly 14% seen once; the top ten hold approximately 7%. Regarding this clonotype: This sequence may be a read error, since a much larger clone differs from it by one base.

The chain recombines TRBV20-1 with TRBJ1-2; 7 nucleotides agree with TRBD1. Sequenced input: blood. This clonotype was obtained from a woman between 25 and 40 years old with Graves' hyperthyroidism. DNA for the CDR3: TGCAGTGCTAGAGGTCCTTACAACAGGGGATCTAACTATGGCTACACCTTC. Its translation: CSARGPYNRGSNYGYTF.